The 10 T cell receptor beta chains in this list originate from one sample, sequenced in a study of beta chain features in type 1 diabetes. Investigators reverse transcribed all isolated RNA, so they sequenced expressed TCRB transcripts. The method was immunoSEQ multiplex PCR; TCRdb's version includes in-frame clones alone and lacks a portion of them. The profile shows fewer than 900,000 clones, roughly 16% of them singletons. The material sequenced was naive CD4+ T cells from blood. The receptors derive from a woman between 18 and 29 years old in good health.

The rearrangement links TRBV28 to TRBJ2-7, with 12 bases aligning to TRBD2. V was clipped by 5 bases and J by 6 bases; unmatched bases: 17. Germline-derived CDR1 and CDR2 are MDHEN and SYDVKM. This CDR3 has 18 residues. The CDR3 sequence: CASSRGLAGGRVDREQYF. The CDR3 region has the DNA TGTGCCAGCAGTCGGGGACTAGCGGGCGGAAGGGTCGATCGCGAGCAGTACTTC.

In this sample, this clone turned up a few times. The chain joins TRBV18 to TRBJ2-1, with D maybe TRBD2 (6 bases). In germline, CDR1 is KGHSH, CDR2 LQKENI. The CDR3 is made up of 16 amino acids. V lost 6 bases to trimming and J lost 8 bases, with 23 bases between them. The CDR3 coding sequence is TGTGCCAGCTCGCCCAACTTTGGACTAAAACGGCATGAGCAGTTCTTC. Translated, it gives CASSPNFGLKRHEQFF.

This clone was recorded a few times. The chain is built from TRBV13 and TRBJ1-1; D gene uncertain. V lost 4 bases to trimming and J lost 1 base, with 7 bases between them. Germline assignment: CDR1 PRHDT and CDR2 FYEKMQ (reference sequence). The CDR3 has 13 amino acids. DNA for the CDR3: TGTGCCAGCAGCTCTAGACCGAACACTGAAGCTTTCTTT. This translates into CASSSRPNTEAFF.

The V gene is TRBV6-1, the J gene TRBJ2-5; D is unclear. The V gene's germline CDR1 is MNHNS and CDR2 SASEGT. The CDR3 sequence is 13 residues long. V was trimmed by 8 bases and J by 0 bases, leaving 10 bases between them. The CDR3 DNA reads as TGTGCCAGCCGTTGGTGGGACCAAGAGACCCAGTACTTC. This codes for CASRWWDQETQYF.

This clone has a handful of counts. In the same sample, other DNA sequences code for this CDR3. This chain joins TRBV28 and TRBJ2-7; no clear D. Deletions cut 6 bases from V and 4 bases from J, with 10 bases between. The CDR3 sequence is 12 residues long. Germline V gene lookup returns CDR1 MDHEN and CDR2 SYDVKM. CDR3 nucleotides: TGTGCCAGCAGCTTGACCTATTACGAGCAGTACTTC. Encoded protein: CASSLTYYEQYF.

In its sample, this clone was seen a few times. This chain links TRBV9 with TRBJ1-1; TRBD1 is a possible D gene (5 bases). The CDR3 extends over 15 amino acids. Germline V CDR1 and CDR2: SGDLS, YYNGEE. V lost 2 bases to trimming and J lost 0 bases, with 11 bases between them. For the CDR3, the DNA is TGTGCCAGCAGCGTGGGTGGACACGTGAACACTGAAGCTTTCTTT. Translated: CASSVGGHVNTEAFF.

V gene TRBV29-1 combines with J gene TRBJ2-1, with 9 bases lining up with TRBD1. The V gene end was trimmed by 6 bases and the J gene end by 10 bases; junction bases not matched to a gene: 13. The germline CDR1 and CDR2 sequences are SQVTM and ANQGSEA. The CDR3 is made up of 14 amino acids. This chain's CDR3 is CSVLDRGRSPEQFF. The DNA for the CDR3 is TGCAGCGTCTTGGACAGGGGTCGATCCCCGGAGCAGTTCTTC.

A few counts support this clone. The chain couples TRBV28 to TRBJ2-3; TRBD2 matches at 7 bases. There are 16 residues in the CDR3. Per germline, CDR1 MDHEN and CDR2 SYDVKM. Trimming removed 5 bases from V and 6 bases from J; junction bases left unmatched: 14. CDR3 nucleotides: TGTGCCAGCAGTCCATCCGCGGCGGGAGAACGCGATACGCAGTATTTT. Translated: CASSPSAAGERDTQYF.

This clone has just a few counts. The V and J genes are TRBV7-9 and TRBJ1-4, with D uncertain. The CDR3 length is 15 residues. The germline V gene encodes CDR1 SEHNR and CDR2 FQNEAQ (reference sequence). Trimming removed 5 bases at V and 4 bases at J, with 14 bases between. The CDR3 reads CASSEGRRSNEKLFF. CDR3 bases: TGTGCCAGCAGCGAAGGGCGACGGAGTAATGAAAAACTGTTTTTT.

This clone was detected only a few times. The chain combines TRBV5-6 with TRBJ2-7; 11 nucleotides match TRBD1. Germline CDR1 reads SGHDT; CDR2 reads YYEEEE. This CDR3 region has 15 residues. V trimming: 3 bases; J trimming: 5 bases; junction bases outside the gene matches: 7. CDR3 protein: CASSSARDRGDEQYF. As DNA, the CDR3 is TGTGCCAGCAGCTCGGCACGGGACAGGGGGGACGAGCAGTACTTC.